Below are 20 T cell receptor beta chains sequenced from a single sample in a study of cytomegalovirus exposure and HLA in healthy donors. PCR involved 60 Vbeta and 13 Jbeta primers. Here immunoSEQ multiplex PCR was the method, and the copy in TCRdb shows in-frame clones only, minus some. Of about 150,000 clones listed, about 74% are singletons. Sequencing was performed on PBMCs. These receptors were obtained from a man in his late teens or twenties in good health and CMV-seropositive.

The chain uses TRBV6-6 and TRBJ1-4; tentative D call: TRBD1 (6 bases). CDR1 and CDR2 (germline): MNHNY, SVGAGI (reference sequence). The ends were cut back, 5 bases at V and 7 bases at J, with 14 bases in the middle. This CDR3 has 14 amino acids. CDR3 region: CASSPPGGGEKLFF. CDR3 in DNA: TGTGCCAGCAGTCCCCCTGGGGGCGGTGAAAAACTGTTTTTT.

The chain combines TRBV5-6 with TRBJ2-5, with a possible D match to TRBD2 (5 bases). CDR1 is SGHDT, CDR2 YYEEEE, per germline. V was cut by 1 base and J by 11 bases, with 21 bases left in between. The CDR3 covers 15 residues. The CDR3 nucleotides are TGTGCCAGCAGCTTGTATCCGGACCGGGGTCTTGAGCAGTACTTC. Translating it yields CASSLYPDRGLEQYF.

J is TRBJ1-1 and V is TRBV7-9, with no clear D. Trimming left V 1 base short and J 0 bases short, with 6 bases between. The CDR3 totals 14 residues. Looked up from germline, CDR1 is SEHNR and CDR2 is FQNEAQ (reference sequence). The CDR3 DNA is TGTGCCAGCAGCTTAGTCAGGATGAACACTGAAGCTTTCTTT. Translating gives CASSLVRMNTEAFF.

The gene calls are TRBV4-2 and TRBJ1-3; TRBD1 agrees at 9 bases. V was pared by 2 bases and J by 5 bases, with 7 bases of the junction left unmatched. The length of the CDR3 is 16 residues. Per the germline V gene, CDR1 is LGHNA and CDR2 is YNFKEQ. CDR3 coding DNA: TGTGCCAGCAGCCAACAAACAGGGGGCATGAGAAACACCATATATTTT. It encodes CASSQQTGGMRNTIYF.

Notes on this clone: A junction boundary mismatches the germline segment, possibly from a read error. The chain carries TRBV14 and TRBJ1-1; D is undetermined. The germline V gene has CDR1 SGHDN and CDR2 FVKESK. The CDR3 is made up of 16 amino acids. DNA for the CDR3: TGTGCCGGCAGCCAAGAGTGGCGGAAGGAGAACACTGAAGCTTTCTTT. Translated: CAGSQEWRKENTEAFF.

This sequence joins TRBV27 and TRBJ2-7; tentative D call: TRBD2 (5 bases). Germline V gene sequence: CDR1 MNHEY, CDR2 SMNVEV (reference sequence). Between the trimmed V and J ends, which lost 4 bases and 2 bases, there was a span of 15 bases. The CDR3 length is 15 residues. The CDR3 region is CASSSPRGSPYEQYF. The CDR3 nucleotides read TGTGCCAGCAGTTCCCCCCGGGGTTCTCCCTACGAGCAGTACTTC.

This chain joins TRBV7-8 and TRBJ2-7; 9 bases map to TRBD1. CDR3 length: 15 residues. J was trimmed by 3 bases and V by 0 bases; bases with no gene match: 3. Germline V gene lookup returns CDR1 SGHVS and CDR2 FQNEAQ. The CDR3 sequence: CASSLARGQGYEQYF. CDR3 nucleotide sequence: TGTGCCAGCAGCTTAGCCCGGGGACAGGGCTACGAGCAGTACTTC.

The chain recombines TRBV15 with TRBJ2-5, with TRBD2 as a possible D gene (6 bases). V was cut by 3 bases and J by 3 bases, with 14 bases left in between. Germline CDR1 and CDR2: LNHNV and YYDKDF (reference sequence). This CDR3 is 15 amino acids long. The CDR3 nucleotides are TGTGCCACCAGCAGGGGGGGACTTTCTGAAGAGACCCAGTACTTC. It translates to CATSRGGLSEETQYF. The full variable domain, in which reference TRBV15 and TRBJ2-5 provide the parts outside the CDR3, is DAMVIQNPRYQVTQFGKPVTLSCSQTLNHNVMYWYQQKSSQAPKLLFHYYDKDFNNEADTPDNFQSRRPNTSFCFLDIRSPGLGDTAMYLCATSRGGLSEETQYFGPGTRLLVL.

The chain couples TRBV18 to TRBJ2-7; 11 bases align to TRBD2. With V trimmed by 3 bases and J by 0 bases, 1 base remained unmatched. Germline CDR1 and CDR2: KGHSH and LQKENI. The length of the CDR3 is 15 residues. The CDR3 loop reads CASSPGTSGSYEQYF. Here the CDR3 DNA reads TGTGCCAGCTCACCCGGGACTAGCGGCTCCTACGAGCAGTACTTC.

This clone was counted once. The chain combines TRBV6-5 with TRBJ2-7; 12 bases line up with TRBD2. The CDR3 is 15 residues long. The V gene's germline CDR1 is MNHEY and CDR2 SVGAGI. The junction had 5 bases not matched to a gene; V was cut back by 2 bases and J by 6 bases. The CDR3 region is CASSYRLAGVVEQYF. CDR3 coding DNA: TGTGCCAGCAGTTACCGACTAGCGGGAGTGGTCGAGCAGTACTTC.

The rearrangement links TRBV5-6 to TRBJ2-6; D may be TRBD2 (5 bases). The CDR3 is 18 residues long. CDR1 is SGHDT and CDR2 is YYEEEE in the germline V gene. V was cut by 0 bases and J by 0 bases, with 13 bases left in between. CDR3 residues: CASSLGVFAGSGANVLTF. The DNA for the CDR3 is TGTGCCAGCAGCTTGGGGGTCTTTGCGGGCTCTGGGGCCAACGTCCTGACTTTC. Looking up the rest from reference TRBV5-6 and TRBJ2-6 gives the full variable domain: DAGVTQSPTHLIKTRGQQVTLRCSPKSGHDTVSWYQQALGQGPQFIFQYYEEEERQRGNFPDRFSGHQFPNYSSELNVNALLLGDSALYLCASSLGVFAGSGANVLTFGAGSRLTVL.

This clone has a handful of counts. V usage is TRBV7-2 and J usage is TRBJ1-1; D unclear. Germline-derived CDR1 and CDR2 are SGHTA and FQGNSA. This CDR3 spans 14 amino acids. V lost 2 bases and J 10 bases, leaving 17 bases between the germline ends. The chain's CDR3 is CASSLLVEGMLAFF. In DNA, the CDR3 is TGTGCCAGCAGCTTATTGGTAGAGGGAATGTTAGCTTTCTTT.

The CDR3 coding sequence is TGTGCCGGGGCGCTTGGGTCCTACCCACCAGATACGCAGTATTTT. It specifies CAGALGSYPPDTQYF. The V and J genes are TRBV2 and TRBJ2-3, with D perhaps matching TRBD1 (5 bases). Between the trimmed V and J ends, which lost 11 bases and 4 bases, there was a span of 22 bases. This CDR3 spans 15 amino acids. Germline CDR1 SNHLY, CDR2 FYNNEI.

The V and J genes are TRBV5-1 and TRBJ2-5, with 10 nucleotides matching TRBD1. Germline CDR1 is SGHRS and CDR2 is YFSETQ. Losses at the gene ends were 0 bases for V and 5 bases for J; bases not matched to a gene: 7. CDR3 length: 16 amino acids. Written as DNA, the CDR3 is TGCGCCAGCAGCTTGGTCGGACAGGGGGGGAGTGAGACCCAGTACTTC. It translates to CASSLVGQGGSETQYF.

The chain carries TRBV11-2 and TRBJ2-7; possibly TRBD2 for D (6 bases). Germline V gene data show CDR1 as SGHAT and CDR2 as FQNNGV. This CDR3 is built from 14 residues. Trimming shortened V by 6 bases and J by 7 bases, and 19 bases separated the two germline ends. The CDR3 loop is CASRTPGLPLEQYF. CDR3 sequence (DNA): TGTGCCAGCAGGACGCCGGGACTCCCGCTGGAGCAGTACTTC.

This CDR3 reads CASSSPRDTEAFF. CDR3 nucleotides: TGTGCCAGCAGCTCACCGCGGGACACTGAAGCTTTCTTT. This chain uses TRBV7-8 with TRBJ1-1, with unresolved D. Germline V gene lookup returns CDR1 SGHVS and CDR2 FQNEAQ. Trimming left V 4 bases short and J 3 bases short, with 9 bases between. This CDR3 contains 13 residues.

This rearrangement joins TRBV5-4 to TRBJ2-1; 14 bases align to TRBD2. The CDR3 is 16 amino acids. Germline loops: CDR1 SGHNT, CDR2 YYREEE (reference sequence). Trimming at V came to 7 bases and at J to 7 bases, leaving 10 bases not matched to a gene. CDR3 in amino acids: CASAGTSGSVLNEQFF. The CDR3 nucleotides read TGTGCCAGCGCAGGGACTAGCGGGAGTGTCTTGAATGAGCAGTTCTTC.

The chain links TRBV4-1 to TRBJ1-5; TRBD1 matches at 7 bases. The CDR3 has 17 amino acids. The V and J ends lost 1 base and 0 bases, in that order; junction bases with no gene match: 6. CDR1 and CDR2 from the germline V gene are MGHRA and YSYEKL. CDR3 protein: CASSQGEQGLSNQPQHF. CDR3 coding DNA: TGCGCCAGCAGCCAAGGTGAACAGGGGCTTAGCAATCAGCCCCAGCATTTT.

V is TRBV11-2 and J is TRBJ1-3, with D hard to call. This CDR3 comprises 15 residues. CDR1 SGHAT and CDR2 FQNNGV come from the germline V gene. V gave up 1 base and J gave up 4 bases, with 11 bases separating them. The CDR3 DNA reads TGTGCCAGCAGCTTAGGGGCCTCGGGGGGAAACACCATATATTTT. Translated: CASSLGASGGNTIYF.

This clone was recorded a few times. The chain links TRBV7-9 to TRBJ1-4; D is undetermined. Germline V gene data show CDR1 as SEHNR and CDR2 as FQNEAQ (reference sequence). Trimming left V 1 base short and J 4 bases short, with 10 bases between. This CDR3 region has 15 residues. In DNA form, the CDR3 reads TGTGCCAGCAGCTTAGGTTCTCGTTTTAATGAAAAACTGTTTTTT. It specifies CASSLGSRFNEKLFF. The whole variable domain, remainder taken from reference TRBV7-9 and TRBJ1-4, is DTGVSQNPRHKITKRGQNVTFRCDPISEHNRLYWYRQTLGQGPEFLTYFQNEAQLEKSRLLSDRFSAERPKGSFSTLEIQRTEQGDSAMYLCASSLGSRFNEKLFFGSGTQLSVL.